The sequence of this TCR beta chain was determined in a study of shared clonotypes between healthy human individuals. General study points: A small donor pool kept down the genetic and exposure-history diversity that was represented.

This CDR3 is built from 15 residues. The germline CDR1 and CDR2 sequences are MNHNY and SVGAGI (reference sequence). With 7 bases clipped from V and 7 bases from J, the junction kept 9 bases outside the gene matches. As to this clone: Its antigen is unidentified.

Sequencing was performed with immunoSEQ multiplex PCR; in TCRdb, only in-frame clones are kept and a portion is missing. The data hold around 990,000 clones, with roughly 80% observed a single time. This clonotype originated in a man between 18 and 35 years old in good health. Some clones in this sample may be carry-over from other donors' samples. The material sequenced was memory CD4+ T cells from PBMCs. As to subset: CD45RA-negative fraction. The chain recombines TRBV6-6 with TRBJ2-2; 10 nucleotides agree with TRBD2. CDR3 sequence reads: CASNQAGGPIGELFF. The CDR3 coding sequence is TGTGCCAGCAATCAAGCGGGAGGGCCCATCGGGGAGCTGTTTTTT.